This T cell receptor (beta chain) emerged from a study of cytomegalovirus exposure and HLA in healthy donors (dated by TCRdb to about 2017). Some background on the complete study: A later analysis indicated that the roughly 130 validation repertoires were generated on the platform also employed for the 700 or so repertoires of the first cohort. High-throughput TCR immunosequencing, statistical association of individual TCRs with disease status, and machine learning were combined to predict cytomegalovirus infection status. The study aimed to test whether signatures of past pathogen exposure could be identified by cataloging public T cell receptors. Along with the roughly 670-subject first cohort, a separate validation cohort of around 120 different subjects was used. Study-wide findings and limitations: A total of some 180 TCR beta chains were listed by the study as associated with cytomegalovirus. While some public TCRs were present in many individuals, most TCR sequences turned up only very rarely across donors. A few of the identified cytomegalovirus-associated TCR beta chains were confirmed in vitro to be specific for cytomegalovirus antigens. According to the authors, the approach could potentially be generalized to other disease states and immunological phenotypes. All 120 or so repertoires were used to score co-occurrence in the validation cohort in a later analysis, because that analysis had no HLA typing for the cohort. In both the original and validation cohorts, the classifier was reported to diagnose cytomegalovirus status with high specificity and sensitivity. Subsequent analysis determined that TCRs grouped into clusters in the first cohort also showed a tendency toward co-occurrence across the 90 to 150 validation repertoires, and approximately 94% of cluster scores exceeded 0.

The protocol used for the library was the immunoSEQ multiplex PCR assay. For the original study's pipeline: A statistical classification framework was developed to diagnose cytomegalovirus status using the catalog of TCR beta chain sequences. TCRdb retrieved this table from immuneACCESS and kept in-frame rearrangements only. Not all clones are present; in checked studies, unresolved V genes account for under half, and no reason is known for the remainder. V, J and clone size reflect that table, while D and trimming were determined from the DNA. Across this sample there are under 75,000 clones, with approximately 97% seen only once. 1.5% to 2% of the sample is in the top ten clones. The CDR3, from cysteine to phenylalanine, totals 14 residues. Only the CDR3 DNA stays, 42 bases, in frame from base 1. V and J are truncated by 0 bases and 5 bases respectively, leaving an intervening sequence of 10 bases. The germline V gene provides CDR1 MNHEY and CDR2 SVGAGI.

Separate from the roughly 660-subject first cohort, the validation cohort of about 130 subjects was the group to which the donors belonged. A remark on this clone: The target of this receptor is not known. No base qualities exist here, and no much larger clone lies one base off it.

This chain is built from TRBV6-5 and TRBJ1-1; TRBD1 could be the D gene, as 5 bases match. The sample comprised PBMCs. The origin of this receptor is a woman aged 18-29 years in good health and CMV-seropositive. The CDR3 protein sequence reads: CASSYSGALTEAFF. The DNA is as follows: TGTGCCAGCAGTTACTCTGGGGCTCTGACTGAAGCTTTCTTT.